This T cell receptor (beta chain) comes out of a study of Ad26.COV2.S vaccination and SARS-CoV-2 variants. Between the trimmed V and J ends, which lost 5 bases and 4 bases, there was a span of 11 bases. This CDR3 region has 13 residues. From germline, CDR1 is MDHEN and CDR2 SYDVKM. The method was immunoSEQ multiplex PCR; TCRdb's version includes in-frame clones alone and lacks a portion of them. Of 430,000 or so clones listed, roughly nine tenths were seen once; the top ten hold 2% to 3%. Indicated treatment: approximately 18 received Ad26.COV2.S at low or high dose, single or two shots; 5 received placebo; per-sample allocation not given. Sample collection was performed on day 63 after the first vaccine or placebo injection.

The genes are TRBV28 and TRBJ1-2; D might be TRBD1 (5 bases). This clonotype originated in a person aged 18 to 65 who received the Ad26.COV2.S COVID-19 vaccine or a placebo. Sequenced material: peripheral blood, taken in a trial of Ad26.COV2.S vaccine versus placebo. CDR3 DNA sequence: TGTGCCAGCAGTCCGGGGGGGTCCTATGGCTACACCTTC. The encoded protein is CASSPGGSYGYTF.